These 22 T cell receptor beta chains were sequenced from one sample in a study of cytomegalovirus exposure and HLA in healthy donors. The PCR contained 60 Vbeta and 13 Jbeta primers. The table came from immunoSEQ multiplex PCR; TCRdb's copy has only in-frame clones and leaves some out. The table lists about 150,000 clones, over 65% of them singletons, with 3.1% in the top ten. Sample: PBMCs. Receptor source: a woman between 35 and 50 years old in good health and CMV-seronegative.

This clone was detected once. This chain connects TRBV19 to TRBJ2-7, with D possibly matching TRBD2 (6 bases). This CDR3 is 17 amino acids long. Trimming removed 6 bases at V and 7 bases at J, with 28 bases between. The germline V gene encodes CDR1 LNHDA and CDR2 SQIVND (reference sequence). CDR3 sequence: CASSHPGGTDMLGEQYF. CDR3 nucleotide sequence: TGTGCCAGTAGCCACCCCGGCGGGACGGATATGCTTGGTGAGCAGTACTTC.

The CDR3 DNA sequence: TGTGCCAGCAGCCAAGGGACTAGCTCAGATACGCAGTATTTT. Protein product: CASSQGTSSDTQYF. The chain has TRBV14 and TRBJ2-3; TRBD2 matches at 8 bases. The CDR3 sequence is 14 residues long. CDR1 SGHDN and CDR2 FVKESK come from the germline V gene. J gave up 4 bases and V 1 base, and 1 base lay outside the gene matches.

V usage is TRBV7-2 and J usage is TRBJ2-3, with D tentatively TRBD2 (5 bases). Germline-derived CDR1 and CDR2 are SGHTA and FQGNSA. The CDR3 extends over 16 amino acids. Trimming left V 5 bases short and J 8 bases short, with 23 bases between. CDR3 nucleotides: TGTGCCAGCAGCCCCACTAGGGTCACCTCCCTAGGTACGCAGTATTTT. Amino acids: CASSPTRVTSLGTQYF.

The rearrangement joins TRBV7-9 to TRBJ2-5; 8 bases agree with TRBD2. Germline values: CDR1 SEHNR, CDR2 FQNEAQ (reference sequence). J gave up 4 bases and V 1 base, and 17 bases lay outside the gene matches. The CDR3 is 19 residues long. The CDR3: CASSLGWGPRTSNGETQYF. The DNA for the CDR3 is TGTGCCAGCAGCTTAGGATGGGGCCCCAGGACTAGCAATGGAGAGACCCAGTACTTC. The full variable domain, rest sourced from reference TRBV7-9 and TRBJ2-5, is DTGVSQNPRHKITKRGQNVTFRCDPISEHNRLYWYRQTLGQGPEFLTYFQNEAQLEKSRLLSDRFSAERPKGSFSTLEIQRTEQGDSAMYLCASSLGWGPRTSNGETQYFGPGTRLLVL.

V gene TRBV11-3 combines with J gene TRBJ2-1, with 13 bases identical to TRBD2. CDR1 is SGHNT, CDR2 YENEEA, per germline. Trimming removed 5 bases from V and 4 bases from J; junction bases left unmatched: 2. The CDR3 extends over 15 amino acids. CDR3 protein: CASSQLAGGYNEQFF. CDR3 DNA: TGTGCCAGCAGCCAACTAGCGGGGGGGTACAATGAGCAGTTCTTC.

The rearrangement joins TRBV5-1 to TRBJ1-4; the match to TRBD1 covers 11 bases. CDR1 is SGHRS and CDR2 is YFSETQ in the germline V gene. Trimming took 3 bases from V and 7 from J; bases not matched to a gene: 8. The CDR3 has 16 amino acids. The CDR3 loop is CASSSGTGGRSEKLFF. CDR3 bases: TGCGCCAGCAGCTCAGGGACAGGGGGACGGAGTGAAAAACTGTTTTTT. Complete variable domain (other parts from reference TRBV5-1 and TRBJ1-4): KAGVTQTPRYLIKTRGQQVTLSCSPISGHRSVSWYQQTPGQGLQFLFEYFSETQRNKGNFPGRFSGRQFSNSRSEMNVSTLELGDSALYLCASSSGTGGRSEKLFFGSGTQLSVL.

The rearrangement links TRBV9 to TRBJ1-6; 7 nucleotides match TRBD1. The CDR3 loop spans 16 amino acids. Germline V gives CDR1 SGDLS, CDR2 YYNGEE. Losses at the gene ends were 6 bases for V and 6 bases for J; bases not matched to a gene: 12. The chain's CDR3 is CASTSGFGTANSPLHF. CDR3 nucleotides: TGTGCCAGCACCTCTGGATTCGGGACAGCTAATTCACCCCTCCACTTT.

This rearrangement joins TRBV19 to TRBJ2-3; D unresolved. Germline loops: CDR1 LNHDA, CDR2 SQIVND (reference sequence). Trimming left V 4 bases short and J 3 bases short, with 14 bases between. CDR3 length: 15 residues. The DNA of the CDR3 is TGTGCCAGTAGTACGCAAGCCCTGGTGACAGATACGCAGTATTTT. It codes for CASSTQALVTDTQYF.

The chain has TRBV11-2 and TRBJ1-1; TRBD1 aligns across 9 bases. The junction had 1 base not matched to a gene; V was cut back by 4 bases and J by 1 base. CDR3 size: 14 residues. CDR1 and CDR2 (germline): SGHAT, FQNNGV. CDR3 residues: CASSWGQGNTEAFF. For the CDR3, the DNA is TGTGCCAGCAGCTGGGGACAGGGGAACACTGAAGCTTTCTTT.

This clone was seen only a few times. The CDR3 DNA is TGTGCCAGTAGTATTCGCGGTTACACTGAAGCTTTCTTT. Translated: CASSIRGYTEAFF. The V and J genes are TRBV19 and TRBJ1-1; no definite D call. The CDR3 covers 13 residues. Germline V gene lookup returns CDR1 LNHDA and CDR2 SQIVND (reference sequence). Trimming pared 3 bases from V and 3 bases from J, leaving 8 bases between.

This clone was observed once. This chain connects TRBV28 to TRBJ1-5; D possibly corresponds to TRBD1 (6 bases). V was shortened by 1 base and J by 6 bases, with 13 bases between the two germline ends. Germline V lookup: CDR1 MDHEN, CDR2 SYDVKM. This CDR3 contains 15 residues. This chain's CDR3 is CASSLFGGQAQPQHF. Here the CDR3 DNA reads TGTGCCAGCAGTTTATTCGGGGGGCAGGCTCAGCCCCAGCATTTT.

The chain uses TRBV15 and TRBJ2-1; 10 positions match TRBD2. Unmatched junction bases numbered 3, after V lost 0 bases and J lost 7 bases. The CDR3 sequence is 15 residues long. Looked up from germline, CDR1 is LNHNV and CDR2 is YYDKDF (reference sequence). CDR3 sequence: CATSRELAGPNEQFF. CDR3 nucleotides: TGTGCCACCAGCAGAGAACTAGCGGGACCAAATGAGCAGTTCTTC.

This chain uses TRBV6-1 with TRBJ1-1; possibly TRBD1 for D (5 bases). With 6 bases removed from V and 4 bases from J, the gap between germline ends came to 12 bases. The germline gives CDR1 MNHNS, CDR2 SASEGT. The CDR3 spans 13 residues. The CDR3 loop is CASRKDSLTEAFF. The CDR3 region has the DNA TGTGCCAGCAGAAAAGACAGCCTCACTGAAGCTTTCTTT.

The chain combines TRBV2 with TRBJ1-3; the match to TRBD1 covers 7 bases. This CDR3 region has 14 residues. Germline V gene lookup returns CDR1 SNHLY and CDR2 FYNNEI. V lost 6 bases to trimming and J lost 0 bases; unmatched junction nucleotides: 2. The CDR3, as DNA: TGTGCCAGCAGGACAGGGAACTCTGGAAACACCATATATTTT. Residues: CASRTGNSGNTIYF.

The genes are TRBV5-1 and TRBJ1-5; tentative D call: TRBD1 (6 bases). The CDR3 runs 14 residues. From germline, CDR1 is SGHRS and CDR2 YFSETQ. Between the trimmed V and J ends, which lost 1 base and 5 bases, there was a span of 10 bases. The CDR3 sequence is CASSLQGRDQPQHF. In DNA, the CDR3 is TGCGCCAGCAGCTTGCAGGGGCGCGATCAGCCCCAGCATTTT.

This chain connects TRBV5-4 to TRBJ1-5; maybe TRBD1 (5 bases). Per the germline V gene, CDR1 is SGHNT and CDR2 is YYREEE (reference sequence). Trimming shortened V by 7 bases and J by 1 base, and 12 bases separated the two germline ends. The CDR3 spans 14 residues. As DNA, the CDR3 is TGTGCCAGCGGGGACTTTGCGAGCAATCAGCCCCAGCATTTT. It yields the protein CASGDFASNQPQHF.

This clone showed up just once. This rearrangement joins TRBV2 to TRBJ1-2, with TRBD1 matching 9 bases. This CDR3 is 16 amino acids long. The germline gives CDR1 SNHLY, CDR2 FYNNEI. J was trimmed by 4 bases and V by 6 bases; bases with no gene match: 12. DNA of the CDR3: TGTGCCAGCAGAGAGGGACAGGGACGAGGGTCCTATGGCTACACCTTC. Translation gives CASREGQGRGSYGYTF.

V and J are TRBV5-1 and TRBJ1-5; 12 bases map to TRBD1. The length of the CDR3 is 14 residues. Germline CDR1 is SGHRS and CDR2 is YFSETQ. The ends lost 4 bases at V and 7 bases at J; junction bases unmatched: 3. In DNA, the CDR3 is TGCGCCAGCAGCACAGGGACAGGGGGCCAGCCCCAGCATTTT. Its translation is CASSTGTGGQPQHF.

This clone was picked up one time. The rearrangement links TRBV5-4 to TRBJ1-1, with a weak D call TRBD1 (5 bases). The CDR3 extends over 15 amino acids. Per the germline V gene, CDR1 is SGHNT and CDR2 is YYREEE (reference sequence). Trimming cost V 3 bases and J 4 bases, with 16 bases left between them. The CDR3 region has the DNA TGTGCCAGCAGCTGGGGGGGGGTTTGGAGCACTGAAGCTTTCTTT. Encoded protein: CASSWGGVWSTEAFF.

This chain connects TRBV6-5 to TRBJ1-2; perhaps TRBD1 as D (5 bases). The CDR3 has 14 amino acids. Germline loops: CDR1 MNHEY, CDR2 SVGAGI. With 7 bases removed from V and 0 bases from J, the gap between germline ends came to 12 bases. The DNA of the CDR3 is TGTGCCAGCATGGGGCCGAGAGCTAACTATGGCTACACCTTC. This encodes CASMGPRANYGYTF.

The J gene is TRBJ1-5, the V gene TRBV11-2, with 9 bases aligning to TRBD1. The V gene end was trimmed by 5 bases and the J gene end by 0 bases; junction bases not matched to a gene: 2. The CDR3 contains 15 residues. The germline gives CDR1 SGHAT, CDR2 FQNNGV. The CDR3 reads CASSEGQGSNQPQHF. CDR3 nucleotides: TGTGCCAGCAGCGAGGGACAGGGTAGCAATCAGCCCCAGCATTTT. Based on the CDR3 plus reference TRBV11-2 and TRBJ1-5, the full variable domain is EAGVAQSPRYKIIEKRQSVAFWCNPISGHATLYWYQQILGQGPKLLIQFQNNGVVDDSQLPKDRFSAERLKGVDSTLKIQPAKLEDSAVYLCASSEGQGSNQPQHFGDGTRLSIL.

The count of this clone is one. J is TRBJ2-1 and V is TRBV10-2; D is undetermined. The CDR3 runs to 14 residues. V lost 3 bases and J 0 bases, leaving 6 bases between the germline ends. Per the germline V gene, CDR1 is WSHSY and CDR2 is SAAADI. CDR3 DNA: TGCGCCAGCAGTGAAGTTAGCTCCTACAATGAGCAGTTCTTC. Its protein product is CASSEVSSYNEQFF.